Each of the 31 T cell receptor beta chains below was sequenced from the same sample in a study of shared clonotypes between healthy human individuals. The repertoire was sequenced with immunoSEQ multiplex PCR; TCRdb's copy has only in-frame clones and lacks some. The table has approximately 2.5 million clones, around nine tenths seen once; the top ten hold under 0.15%. Sequencing was carried out using naive CD4+ T cells sorted from blood. Documented subset: CD45RA+ positively selected. The receptors originated from a man younger than 30 in good health.

V gene TRBV19 combines with J gene TRBJ1-5; tentatively, D is TRBD1 (6 bases). Germline V gene lookup returns CDR1 LNHDA and CDR2 SQIVND (reference sequence). V dropped 3 bases and J dropped 4 bases, with 10 bases sitting between them. CDR3 length: 14 amino acids. CDR3 in DNA: TGTGCCAGTAGTATTTGGCAGGGGAATCAGCCCCAGCATTTT. Its protein product is CASSIWQGNQPQHF. Full variable domain (rest looked up from reference TRBV19 and TRBJ1-5): DGGITQSPKYLFRKEGQNVTLSCEQNLNHDAMYWYRQDPGQGLRLIYYSQIVNDFQKGDIAEGYSVSREKKESFPLTVTSAQKNPTAFYLCASSIWQGNQPQHFGDGTRLSIL.

This chain links TRBV9 with TRBJ1-5, with D maybe TRBD1 (6 bases). Trimming stripped 7 bases from V and 7 bases from J, with 15 bases between. CDR1 is SGDLS and CDR2 is YYNGEE in the germline V gene. The CDR3 is made up of 13 amino acids. The CDR3 DNA is TGTGCCAGCGGTCGGGACATGGGACAGCCCCAGCATTTT. Its protein product is CASGRDMGQPQHF.

The rearrangement joins TRBV11-2 to TRBJ2-2, with 7 positions matching TRBD1. Germline CDR1 is SGHAT and CDR2 is FQNNGV. This CDR3 has 12 amino acids. V lost 2 bases, J lost 14 bases, and 5 bases stayed unmatched. The CDR3, as DNA: TGTGCCAGCAGCTTAAGGGGACAGCAACTGTTTTTT. Protein sequence: CASSLRGQQLFF.

The chain is built from TRBV28 and TRBJ2-7; 7 positions match TRBD2. The germline V gene encodes CDR1 MDHEN and CDR2 SYDVKM. The CDR3 has 13 residues. The trim removed 10 bases at V and 2 bases at J, leaving 8 bases unmatched. The DNA for the CDR3 is TGTGCCACCGGGGTGGGGGGGACCTACGAGCAGTACTTC. Its protein is CATGVGGTYEQYF.

J is TRBJ2-3 and V is TRBV9; TRBD1 matches 9 bases. The CDR3 length is 14 residues. V lost 4 bases and J lost 7; bases outside the gene matches: 7. Germline V lookup: CDR1 SGDLS, CDR2 YYNGEE. The chain's CDR3 is CASSKAQGANTQYF. The CDR3 DNA follows: TGTGCCAGCAGCAAGGCACAGGGGGCAAATACGCAGTATTTT.

This clone has a handful of counts. V and J are TRBV4-1 and TRBJ1-6; D remains unclear. V was shortened by 4 bases and J by 7 bases, with 14 bases between the two germline ends. From germline, CDR1 is MGHRA and CDR2 YSYEKL. This CDR3 is built from 15 residues. The CDR3 sequence: CASSPGNNWNSPLHF. The CDR3 bases are TGCGCCAGCAGCCCCGGTAACAATTGGAATTCACCCCTCCACTTT.

This chain links TRBV10-2 with TRBJ2-3, with 10 bases identical to TRBD1. J lost 5 bases, V lost 3 bases, and 2 bases had no gene match. Germline loops: CDR1 WSHSY, CDR2 SAAADI. CDR3 length: 14 residues. The DNA of the CDR3 is TGCGCCAGCAGTGAAGGGACAGGGGTAGATACGCAGTATTTT. Protein: CASSEGTGVDTQYF.

The chain combines TRBV19 with TRBJ2-3, with 8 bases identical to TRBD2. Trimming removed 3 bases from V and 6 bases from J; junction bases left unmatched: 11. Germline values: CDR1 LNHDA, CDR2 SQIVND (reference sequence). The CDR3 is 16 residues long. CDR3 DNA: TGTGCCAGTAGTATTAACCAGCGGGAGTCGGACGATACGCAGTATTTT. Translating gives CASSINQRESDDTQYF.

The chain joins TRBV7-8 to TRBJ2-2; tentatively, D is TRBD1 (6 bases). V was shortened by 5 bases and J by 1 base, with 14 bases between the two germline ends. Germline values: CDR1 SGHVS, CDR2 FQNEAQ. The CDR3 is made up of 16 amino acids. The CDR3 sequence: CASSPGAALNTGELFF. DNA of the CDR3: TGTGCCAGCAGCCCAGGGGCGGCTTTGAACACCGGGGAGCTGTTTTTT. The whole variable domain, filled in from reference TRBV7-8 and TRBJ2-2, reads GAGVSQSPRYKVAKRGQDVALRCDPISGHVSLFWYQQALGQGPEFLTYFQNEAQLDKSGLPSDRFFAERPEGSVSTLKIQRTQQEDSAVYLCASSPGAALNTGELFFGEGSRLTVL.

On this clone: The same CDR3 can be traced to other DNA sequences in this sample. V usage is TRBV19 and J usage is TRBJ1-1, with D unresolved. V was trimmed by 4 bases and J by 2 bases, leaving 11 bases between them. Germline lookup yields CDR1 LNHDA and CDR2 SQIVND (reference sequence). The CDR3 covers 14 residues. CDR3 loop: CASSSRVGNTEAFF. As DNA, the CDR3 is TGTGCCAGTAGTAGCCGGGTGGGTAACACTGAAGCTTTCTTT.

The count of this clone is one. The J gene is TRBJ2-4, the V gene TRBV4-2, with TRBD2 matching 7 bases. CDR1 and CDR2 (germline): LGHNA, YNFKEQ. The V and J ends lost 3 bases and 0 bases, in that order; junction bases with no gene match: 11. The CDR3 sequence is 18 residues long. As DNA, the CDR3 is TGTGCCAGCAGCCAGACCGACGGGACTAAGTCAGCCAAAAACATTCAGTACTTC. This encodes CASSQTDGTKSAKNIQYF.

The chain couples TRBV5-4 to TRBJ1-1; TRBD1 might be the D (6 bases). CDR3 size: 14 residues. Germline lookup yields CDR1 SGHNT and CDR2 YYREEE (reference sequence). The V gene lost 9 bases and the J gene lost 6 bases, with 21 bases spanning the gap. The CDR3 sequence is CATQSKTGSPEAFF. CDR3 DNA: TGTGCCACCCAAAGTAAGACAGGTTCCCCTGAAGCTTTCTTT. The full variable domain, its missing parts supplied by reference TRBV5-4 and TRBJ1-1, is ETGVTQSPTHLIKTRGQQVTLRCSSQSGHNTVSWYQQALGQGPQFIFQYYREEENGRGNFPPRFSGLQFPNYSSELNVNALELDDSALYLCATQSKTGSPEAFFGQGTRLTVV.

The chain links TRBV15 to TRBJ1-1; unclear D gene. V lost 7 bases, J lost 4 bases, and 13 bases lay in between. This CDR3 has 13 residues. The germline V gene encodes CDR1 LNHNV and CDR2 YYDKDF (reference sequence). The CDR3 spells CATKSVGATEAFF. CDR3 in DNA: TGTGCCACCAAGTCGGTGGGCGCCACTGAAGCTTTCTTT.

The chain combines TRBV28 with TRBJ2-7; maybe TRBD2 (6 bases). CDR1 MDHEN and CDR2 SYDVKM come from the germline V gene. CDR3 size: 15 residues. V was clipped by 8 bases and J by 2 bases, with 19 bases between them. CDR3 bases: TGTGCCAGCCGGCTTGCGGGGTCGAGCACCTACGAGCAGTACTTC. Translated, it gives CASRLAGSSTYEQYF.

This chain links TRBV9 with TRBJ2-5; possible D gene TRBD2, 6 bases. CDR3 size: 16 residues. Germline CDR1 SGDLS, CDR2 YYNGEE. Trimming stripped 3 bases from V and 2 bases from J, with 17 bases between. The CDR3 region is CASSAGSGSGQETQYF. The DNA for the CDR3 is TGTGCCAGCAGCGCTGGGTCGGGGAGCGGGCAAGAGACCCAGTACTTC.

As DNA, the CDR3 is TGCGCCAGCGCCTCGGGTCGGAATGAAAAACTGTTTTTT. It specifies CASASGRNEKLFF. The J gene is TRBJ1-4, the V gene TRBV5-1, with D unresolved. This CDR3 is 13 amino acids long. CDR1 is SGHRS, CDR2 YFSETQ, per germline. The V end was cut by 7 bases, the J end by 5 bases, with 12 bases between.

This chain joins TRBV2 and TRBJ2-1; D could derive from TRBD1 or TRBD2 (6 bases each). V lost 3 bases to trimming and J lost 0 bases, with 9 bases between them. Germline CDR1 reads SNHLY; CDR2 reads FYNNEI. This CDR3 is built from 15 residues. CDR3 in amino acids: CASSDTGASYNEQFF. As DNA, the CDR3 is TGTGCCAGCAGTGATACGGGGGCCTCCTACAATGAGCAGTTCTTC.

The rearrangement links TRBV6-5 to TRBJ1-3; D uncertain. This CDR3 is 15 amino acids long. V was clipped by 5 bases and J by 2 bases, with 13 bases between them. In germline, CDR1 is MNHEY, CDR2 SVGAGI. This chain's CDR3 is CASSRGLSAGNTIYF. For the CDR3, the DNA is TGTGCCAGCAGTCGAGGACTCTCCGCTGGAAACACCATATATTTT.

For this clone: The sample carries other DNA sequences with the same CDR3. This chain joins TRBV5-1 and TRBJ1-2; possible D gene TRBD1, 5 bases. In germline, CDR1 is SGHRS, CDR2 YFSETQ. The CDR3 covers 15 residues. V dropped 0 bases and J dropped 1 base, with 10 bases sitting between them. In DNA, the CDR3 is TGCGCCAGCAGCTTGGCCGGGACGGATAACTATGGCTACACCTTC. Its protein product is CASSLAGTDNYGYTF. Variable domain in full (rest from reference TRBV5-1 and TRBJ1-2): KAGVTQTPRYLIKTRGQQVTLSCSPISGHRSVSWYQQTPGQGLQFLFEYFSETQRNKGNFPGRFSGRQFSNSRSEMNVSTLELGDSALYLCASSLAGTDNYGYTFGSGTRLTVV.

The rearrangement uses TRBV18 and TRBJ1-2, with TRBD1 matching 7 bases. The J segment lost 2 bases and the V segment lost 2 bases, leaving 11 bases of the junction unmatched. CDR3 length: 17 amino acids. CDR1 is KGHSH and CDR2 is LQKENI in the germline V gene. The CDR3, as DNA: TGTGCCAGCTCACCATCTCTATCGGGACAGAGAAACTATGGCTACACCTTC. This encodes CASSPSLSGQRNYGYTF.

J is TRBJ1-1 and V is TRBV10-3; D gene ambiguous. The V end lost 4 bases, the J end lost 1 base, and 10 bases lay between the germline ends. This CDR3 has 14 residues. From germline, CDR1 is ENHRY and CDR2 SYGVKD. This CDR3 reads CAISAQEGNTEAFF. The CDR3 DNA sequence: TGTGCCATCAGTGCCCAGGAGGGGAACACTGAAGCTTTCTTT.

CDR3 sequence reads: CASSSPTSGIGSEQYF. CDR3 nucleotide sequence: TGTGCCAGCAGCTCACCGACTAGCGGGATAGGGAGCGAGCAGTACTTC. This rearrangement joins TRBV5-4 to TRBJ2-7, with 11 bases aligning to TRBD2. CDR1 SGHNT and CDR2 YYREEE come from the germline V gene (reference sequence). The CDR3 extends over 16 amino acids. The V gene end was trimmed by 3 bases and the J gene end by 6 bases; junction bases not matched to a gene: 11.

J is TRBJ2-5 and V is TRBV28, with D perhaps matching TRBD1 (6 bases). CDR1 and CDR2 (germline): MDHEN, SYDVKM. Trimming removed 3 bases from V and 5 bases from J, with 13 bases in between. The length of the CDR3 is 14 residues. The CDR3 DNA is TGTGCCAGCAGTTTCGTAGGGGGTTCCGAGACCCAGTACTTC. It specifies CASSFVGGSETQYF.

CDR3 protein: CASGYSTGELFF. The CDR3 nucleotides read TGTGCCAGCGGCTATTCAACCGGGGAGCTGTTTTTT. V gene TRBV6-1 combines with J gene TRBJ2-2; no clear D. The CDR3 is 12 residues long. V shed 8 bases and J shed 5 bases, with 9 bases lying between them. Germline values: CDR1 MNHNS, CDR2 SASEGT.

The V gene is TRBV5-4, the J gene TRBJ2-3; 10 bases are a match to TRBD2. This CDR3 comprises 15 residues. V was pared by 4 bases and J by 5 bases, with 7 bases of the junction left unmatched. Germline loops: CDR1 SGHNT, CDR2 YYREEE (reference sequence). The CDR3 reads CASSPSGGAVDTQYF. CDR3 nucleotides: TGTGCCAGCAGCCCAAGCGGGGGGGCAGTAGATACGCAGTATTTT.

This clone was seen once. CDR3 in amino acids: CASSIFRDRFSTDTQYF. The CDR3 DNA reads as TGTGCCAGTAGTATATTCCGGGACAGGTTTAGCACAGATACGCAGTATTTT. The genes are TRBV19 and TRBJ2-3, with 8 positions matching TRBD1. This CDR3 has 17 amino acids. J lost 0 bases, V lost 2 bases, and 7 bases had no gene match. Germline lookup yields CDR1 LNHDA and CDR2 SQIVND (reference sequence).

Comment on this clone: A junction end diverges from the germline sequence, so it may reflect a read error. The chain employs TRBV7-7 and TRBJ2-3, with 8 bases matching TRBD1. This CDR3 is 13 amino acids long. Germline V gives CDR1 SSHAT, CDR2 FNYEAQ (reference sequence). As DNA, the CDR3 is TGTGCTAGCAGCTTGGACAGGGCAGATACGCAGTATTTT. Amino acids: CASSLDRADTQYF.

The chain is built from TRBV5-4 and TRBJ1-1; perhaps TRBD1 as D (5 bases). The CDR3 is 15 amino acids. The ends were cut back, 9 bases at V and 0 bases at J, with 18 bases in the middle. CDR1 and CDR2 from the germline V gene are SGHNT and YYREEE (reference sequence). The CDR3 DNA is TGTGCCATTGCGGTGAGGGGAGATATGAACACTGAAGCTTTCTTT. Translated, it gives CAIAVRGDMNTEAFF.

The J gene is TRBJ1-4, the V gene TRBV10-3; D is undetermined. Germline V gives CDR1 ENHRY, CDR2 SYGVKD. The CDR3 extends over 16 amino acids. Trimming stripped 0 bases from V and 6 bases from J, with 14 bases between. This CDR3 is CAISESTGGSYEKLFF. CDR3 DNA: TGTGCCATCAGTGAGTCAACGGGAGGGTCTTATGAAAAACTGTTTTTT.

The chain uses TRBV5-1 and TRBJ2-7, with D unclear. The CDR3 spans 14 residues. V dropped 6 bases and J dropped 2 bases, with 15 bases sitting between them. The germline CDR1 and CDR2 sequences are SGHRS and YFSETQ. The CDR3 reads CASKSLPSTYEQYF. The CDR3, as DNA: TGCGCCAGCAAGTCTCTCCCGAGTACCTACGAGCAGTACTTC.

The chain carries TRBV19 and TRBJ1-1; TRBD1 aligns across 7 bases. The ends lost 0 bases at V and 2 bases at J; junction bases unmatched: 3. This CDR3 comprises 15 residues. The V gene's germline CDR1 is LNHDA and CDR2 SQIVND (reference sequence). The CDR3 coding sequence is TGTGCCAGTAGTATAGACGGACAGGCAAACACTGAAGCTTTCTTT. Its translation is CASSIDGQANTEAFF.